The 21 T cell receptor beta chains below were found in one sample sequenced in a study of T cell repertoires in cytomegalovirus infection. TCRdb itself ran the reads through MiXCR, one entry per CDR3 protein. The table has roughly 300,000 distinct CDR3 sequences, more than 8% seen once. The sample was PBMCs. Receptors originate from a human donor in good health (CMV status not recorded). Some clones in this sample may be carry-over from other donors' samples.

The chain employs TRBV5-6 and TRBJ2-1; 7 positions match TRBD1. CDR3 length: 12 residues. The V and J ends lost 3 bases and 11 bases, in that order; junction bases with no gene match: 5. The germline gives CDR1 SGHDT, CDR2 YYEEEE. The CDR3 protein is CASSSNRGQQFF. As DNA, the CDR3 is TGTGCCAGCAGCTCTAACAGGGGCCAGCAGTTCTTC.

This clonotype was observed a handful of times. This chain uses TRBV12-3 or TRBV12-4 with TRBJ1-2; 10 positions match TRBD1. CDR3 length: 14 amino acids. V lost 1 base, J lost 7 bases, and 3 bases stayed unmatched. The CDR3 DNA follows: TGTGCCAGCAGTTTAGGACAGGGGGCAACTGGCTACACCTTC. Residues: CASSLGQGATGYTF.

This clonotype was counted only a few times. The V and J genes are TRBV6-2 or TRBV6-3 and TRBJ2-1, with D possibly TRBD1 on 6 matching bases. V lost 4 bases, J lost 6 bases, and 16 bases lay in between. This CDR3 comprises 15 residues. Germline V gives CDR1 MNHEY, CDR2 SVGEGT. The CDR3 nucleotides read TGTGCCAGCAGTTTGACAGGCCTGGGGTCCAATGAGCAGTTCTTC. Translation gives CASSLTGLGSNEQFF.

This clonotype was found many times. The CDR3 loop reads CASSRDRGGEKLFF. The CDR3 DNA follows: TGTGCCAGCAGCCGGGACAGGGGGGGGGAAAAACTGTTTTTT. J is TRBJ1-4 and V is TRBV7-2; the match to TRBD1 covers 11 bases. CDR3 length: 14 amino acids. Germline values: CDR1 SGHTA, CDR2 FQGNSA. V lost 5 bases and J lost 8; bases outside the gene matches: 4. Supplemented by reference TRBV7-2 and TRBJ1-4, the full variable domain reads GAGVSQSPSNKVTEKGKDVELRCDPISGHTALYWYRQSLGQGLEFLIYFQGNSAPDKSGLPSDRFSAERTGGSVSTLTIQRTQQEDSAVYLCASSRDRGGEKLFFGSGTQLSVL.

This clonotype came up many times. The chain couples TRBV12-3 or TRBV12-4 to TRBJ1-1; D unclear. This CDR3 contains 15 residues. Trimming took off 4 bases at V and 1 base at J, with 13 bases between the two ends. CDR3 DNA: TGTGCCAGCAGTTACGGACCGAACAGGAACACTGAAGCTTTCTTT. Translated, it gives CASSYGPNRNTEAFF.

The table lists this clonotype with many counts. The chain couples TRBV6-2 or TRBV6-3 to TRBJ2-7; D gene uncertain. The germline CDR1 and CDR2 sequences are MNHEY and SVGEGT. The V gene lost 2 bases and the J gene lost 5 bases, with 16 bases spanning the gap. The CDR3 covers 15 residues. CDR3 bases: TGTGCCAGCAGTTACCAAGGCTCCCGTAGCAACGAGCAGTACTTC. Translating gives CASSYQGSRSNEQYF.

As to this clonotype: At one end, the junction sequence differs from germline, possibly due to a read error. The chain recombines TRBV4-1 with TRBJ1-1; possibly TRBD1 for D (5 bases). The germline V gene encodes CDR1 MGHRA and CDR2 YSYEKL. The CDR3 has 15 residues. The CDR3 bases are TGTGCCAGCAGCCTTAATCACGGAGGGGCTCGTGAAGCTTTCTTT. Protein: CASSLNHGGAREAFF.

This clonotype came up many times. The chain employs TRBV5-1 and TRBJ2-5; 9 bases are a match to TRBD1. The CDR3 contains 14 residues. Germline values: CDR1 SGHRS, CDR2 YFSETQ. The V segment lost 4 bases and the J segment 5 bases; nucleotides outside the gene matches: 6. The CDR3 here is CASSRDRVHETQYF. The CDR3 DNA sequence: TGCGCCAGCAGCCGGGACAGGGTTCACGAGACCCAGTACTTC.

In its sample, this clonotype was seen many times. The V and J genes are TRBV7-6 and TRBJ2-7, with D tentatively TRBD2 (5 bases). The germline V gene encodes CDR1 SGHVS and CDR2 FNYEAQ. This CDR3 comprises 16 residues. Trimming cost V 5 bases and J 4 bases, with 21 bases left between them. The chain's CDR3 is CASSPMRGRTVYEQYF. The DNA for the CDR3 is TGTGCCAGCAGCCCCATGAGAGGGCGAACCGTTTACGAGCAGTACTTC.

This clonotype was observed a handful of times. J is TRBJ2-4 and V is TRBV4-1, with 15 positions matching TRBD2. Trimming removed 3 bases from V and 0 bases from J; junction bases left unmatched: 3. In germline, CDR1 is MGHRA, CDR2 YSYEKL. The CDR3 contains 18 residues. For the CDR3, the DNA is TGCGCCAGCAGCCAGGGACTAGCGGGGGGATTAGCCAAAAACATTCAGTACTTC. This sequence encodes CASSQGLAGGLAKNIQYF.

This clonotype was recorded a few times. The V call is TRBV20-1, the J call TRBJ2-7; TRBD2 aligns across 16 bases. There are 16 residues in the CDR3. The ends lost 0 bases at V and 7 bases at J; junction bases unmatched: 6. Germline values: CDR1 DFQATT, CDR2 SNEGSKA (reference sequence). This CDR3 reads CSARDLGLAGGREQYF. The DNA of the CDR3 is TGCAGTGCTAGAGATCTGGGACTAGCGGGGGGGCGAGAGCAGTACTTC.

There are many counts of this clonotype. The rearrangement joins TRBV12-3 or TRBV12-4 to TRBJ2-5, with D possibly matching TRBD1 (6 bases). CDR3 length: 13 amino acids. The V end was cut by 6 bases, the J end by 3 bases, with 11 bases between. CDR3 nucleotide sequence: TGTGCCAGCAGCTCCAGGGGAAAAGAGACCCAGTACTTC. Protein sequence: CASSSRGKETQYF.

This clonotype has a count of ten or more. The J gene is TRBJ2-3, the V gene TRBV4-1, with TRBD2 as a possible D gene (6 bases). In germline, CDR1 is MGHRA, CDR2 YSYEKL. V lost 0 bases and J 2 bases, leaving 9 bases between the germline ends. This CDR3 region has 15 residues. The CDR3 here is CASSQEGGSTDTQYF. DNA of the CDR3: TGCGCCAGCAGCCAAGAGGGGGGATCCACAGATACGCAGTATTTT.

This clonotype came up many times. CDR3 coding DNA: TGCAGTGCTAACAGGGGATTGGGCACTGAAGCTTTCTTT. It specifies CSANRGLGTEAFF. V and J are TRBV20-1 and TRBJ1-1; TRBD1 agrees at 7 bases. V gave up 4 bases and J gave up 4 bases; unmatched junction bases: 6. Per the germline V gene, CDR1 is DFQATT and CDR2 is SNEGSKA (reference sequence). This CDR3 comprises 13 residues.

This clonotype was detected only a few times. The chain links TRBV25-1 to TRBJ2-1; no reliable D call. In germline, CDR1 is MGHDK, CDR2 SYGVNS. The CDR3 spans 14 residues. Trimming cost V 0 bases and J 4 bases, with 7 bases left between them. The CDR3 loop reads CASSEYRLYNEQFF. In DNA, the CDR3 is TGTGCCAGCAGTGAATATCGACTGTACAATGAGCAGTTCTTC.

Comment on this clonotype: A clone one base away is much larger, so this may be a read error. The V gene is TRBV4-1, the J gene TRBJ2-1, with 9 positions matching TRBD2. This CDR3 has 17 amino acids. The V gene's germline CDR1 is MGHRA and CDR2 YSYEKL. CDR3 amino acids: CASSHTTGTSQYNERFF. In nucleotides, the CDR3 is TGCGCCAGCAGCCATACTACCGGGACTAGCCAATACAATGAGCGGTTCTTC.

This clonotype has just one count. Since no conserved phenylalanine or tryptophan closes the CDR3, a read error is the likely cause. This sequence joins TRBV7-2 and TRBJ2-7, with D unresolved. Germline lookup yields CDR1 SGHTA and CDR2 FQGNSA. This CDR3 contains 14 residues. V gave up 5 bases and J gave up 1 base, with 12 bases separating them. Written as DNA, the CDR3 is TGTGCCAGCAGCCCAGGACGGTCTTCCTACGAGCAGTACCTC. Amino acid sequence: CASSPGRSSYEQYL.

This clonotype appeared a few times. The chain joins TRBV20-1 to TRBJ2-7, with a possible D match to TRBD2 (6 bases). Germline V gene data show CDR1 as DFQATT and CDR2 as SNEGSKA (reference sequence). The CDR3 loop spans 15 amino acids. V lost 5 bases and J lost 5, with 22 bases in between. The CDR3 sequence: CSARSPGTSRDEQYF. CDR3 bases: TGCAGTGCTCGCTCTCCCGGGACTTCGCGGGACGAGCAGTACTTC.

As DNA, the CDR3 is TGTGCCAGCAGCCAAGATAGGGGTGTAAGGGGGTCGGGCAATCAGCCCCAGCATTTT. This encodes CASSQDRGVRGSGNQPQHF. The V call is TRBV3-1, the J call TRBJ1-5; tentative D call: TRBD1 (6 bases). The V gene lost 0 bases and the J gene lost 2 bases, with 20 bases spanning the gap. Looked up from germline, CDR1 is LGHDT and CDR2 is YNNKEL (reference sequence). CDR3 size: 19 residues. Full variable domain (outside the CDR3, taken from reference TRBV3-1 and TRBJ1-5): DTAVSQTPKYLVTQMGNDKSIKCEQNLGHDTMYWYKQDSKKFLKIMFSYNNKELIINETVPNRFSPKSPDKAHLNLHINSLELGDSAVYFCASSQDRGVRGSGNQPQHFGDGTRLSIL.

Ten or more counts support this clonotype. The chain employs TRBV6-1 and TRBJ2-1; D may be TRBD1 or TRBD2 (5 bases each). Looked up from germline, CDR1 is MNHNS and CDR2 is SASEGT. The length of the CDR3 is 13 residues. Between the trimmed V and J ends, which lost 9 bases and 5 bases, there was a span of 14 bases. Here the CDR3 DNA reads TGTGCCAGTAGACGGGACGCTCACAATGAGCAGTTCTTC. This codes for CASRRDAHNEQFF.

This clonotype has a handful of counts. This chain connects TRBV5-1 to TRBJ2-1; D not resolved. Per the germline V gene, CDR1 is SGHRS and CDR2 is YFSETQ. V was trimmed by 0 bases and J by 7 bases, leaving 11 bases between them. The length of the CDR3 is 14 residues. CDR3 residues: CASSLVGFGNEQFF. CDR3 DNA sequence: TGCGCCAGCAGCTTGGTAGGTTTCGGGAATGAGCAGTTCTTC.